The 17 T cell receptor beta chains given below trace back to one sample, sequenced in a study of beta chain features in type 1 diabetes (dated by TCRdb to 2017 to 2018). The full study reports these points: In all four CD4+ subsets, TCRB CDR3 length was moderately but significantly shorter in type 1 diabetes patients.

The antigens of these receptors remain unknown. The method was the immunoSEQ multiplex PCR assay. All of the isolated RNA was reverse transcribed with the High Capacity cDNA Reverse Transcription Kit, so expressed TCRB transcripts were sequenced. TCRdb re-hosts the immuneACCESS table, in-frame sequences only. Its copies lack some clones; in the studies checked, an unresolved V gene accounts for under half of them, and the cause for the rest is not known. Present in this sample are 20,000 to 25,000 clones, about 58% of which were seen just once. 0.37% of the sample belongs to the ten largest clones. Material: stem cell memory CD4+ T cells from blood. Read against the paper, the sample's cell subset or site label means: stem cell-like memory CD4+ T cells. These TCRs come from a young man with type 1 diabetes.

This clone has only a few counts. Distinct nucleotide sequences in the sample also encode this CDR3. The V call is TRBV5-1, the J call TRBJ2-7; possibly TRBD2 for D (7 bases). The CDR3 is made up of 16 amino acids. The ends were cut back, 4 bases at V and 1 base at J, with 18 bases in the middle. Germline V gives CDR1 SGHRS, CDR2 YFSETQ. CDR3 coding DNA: TGCGCCAGCAGCCTAACCTCGGGGGGCCTATCCTACGAGCAGTACTTC. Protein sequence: CASSLTSGGLSYEQYF. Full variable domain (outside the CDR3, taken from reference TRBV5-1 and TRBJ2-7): KAGVTQTPRYLIKTRGQQVTLSCSPISGHRSVSWYQQTPGQGLQFLFEYFSETQRNKGNFPGRFSGRQFSNSRSEMNVSTLELGDSALYLCASSLTSGGLSYEQYFGPGTRLTVT.

The CDR3 nucleotides read TGTGCCAGTAGTCCCTGGGACAGAGATACGCAGTATTTT. This sequence encodes CASSPWDRDTQYF. The genes are TRBV19 and TRBJ2-3, with TRBD1 matching 7 bases. Germline-derived CDR1 and CDR2 are LNHDA and SQIVND (reference sequence). The CDR3 has 13 residues. V lost 5 bases, J lost 5 bases, and 4 bases stayed unmatched. The entire variable domain, with the rest obtained from reference TRBV19 and TRBJ2-3, is as follows: DGGITQSPKYLFRKEGQNVTLSCEQNLNHDAMYWYRQDPGQGLRLIYYSQIVNDFQKGDIAEGYSVSREKKESFPLTVTSAQKNPTAFYLCASSPWDRDTQYFGPGTRLTVL.

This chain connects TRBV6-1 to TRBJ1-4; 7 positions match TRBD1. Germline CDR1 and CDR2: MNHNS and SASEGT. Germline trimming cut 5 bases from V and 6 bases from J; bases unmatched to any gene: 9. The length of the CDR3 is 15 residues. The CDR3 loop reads CASSKTGTAYEKLFF. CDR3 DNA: TGTGCCAGCAGTAAAACCGGGACAGCCTATGAAAAACTGTTTTTT.

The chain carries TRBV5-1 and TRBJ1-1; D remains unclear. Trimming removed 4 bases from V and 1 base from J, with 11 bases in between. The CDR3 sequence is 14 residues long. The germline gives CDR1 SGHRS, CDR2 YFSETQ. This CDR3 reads CASSPQNTNTEAFF. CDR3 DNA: TGCGCCAGCAGCCCACAAAACACGAACACTGAAGCTTTCTTT.

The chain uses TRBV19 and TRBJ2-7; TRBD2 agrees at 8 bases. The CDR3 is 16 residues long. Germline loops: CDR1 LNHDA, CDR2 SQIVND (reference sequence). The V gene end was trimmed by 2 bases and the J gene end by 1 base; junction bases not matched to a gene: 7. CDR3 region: CASSIKRTSRSYEQYF. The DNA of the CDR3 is TGTGCCAGTAGTATAAAGAGGACTAGCCGATCCTACGAGCAGTACTTC. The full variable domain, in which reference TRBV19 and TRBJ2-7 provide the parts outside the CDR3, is DGGITQSPKYLFRKEGQNVTLSCEQNLNHDAMYWYRQDPGQGLRLIYYSQIVNDFQKGDIAEGYSVSREKKESFPLTVTSAQKNPTAFYLCASSIKRTSRSYEQYFGPGTRLTVT.

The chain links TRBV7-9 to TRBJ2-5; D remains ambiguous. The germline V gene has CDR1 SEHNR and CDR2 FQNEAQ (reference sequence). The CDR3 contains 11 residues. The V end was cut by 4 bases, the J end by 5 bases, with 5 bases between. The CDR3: CASSSGETQYF. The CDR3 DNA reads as TGTGCCAGCAGCTCCGGGGAGACCCAGTACTTC.

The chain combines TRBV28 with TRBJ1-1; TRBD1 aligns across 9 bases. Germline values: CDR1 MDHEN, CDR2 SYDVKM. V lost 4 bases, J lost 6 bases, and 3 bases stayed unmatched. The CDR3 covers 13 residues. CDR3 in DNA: TGTGCCAGCAGTTGGGGACAGGGCTCTGAAGCTTTCTTT. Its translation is CASSWGQGSEAFF.

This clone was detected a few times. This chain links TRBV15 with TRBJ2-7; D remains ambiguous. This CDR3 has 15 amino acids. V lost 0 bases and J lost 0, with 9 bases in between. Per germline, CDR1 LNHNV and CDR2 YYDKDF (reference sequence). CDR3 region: CATSRELMSSYEQYF. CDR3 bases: TGTGCCACCAGCAGAGAGCTGATGAGCTCCTACGAGCAGTACTTC.

The CDR3 region has the DNA TGTGCCAGCAGCTTGGCCGGGACAGCTAAGAACTATGGCTACACCTTC. Translation: CASSLAGTAKNYGYTF. The chain links TRBV5-4 to TRBJ1-2; TRBD1 matches 7 bases. V lost 0 bases to trimming and J lost 2 bases; unmatched junction nucleotides: 7. Looked up from germline, CDR1 is SGHNT and CDR2 is YYREEE (reference sequence). CDR3 size: 16 residues.

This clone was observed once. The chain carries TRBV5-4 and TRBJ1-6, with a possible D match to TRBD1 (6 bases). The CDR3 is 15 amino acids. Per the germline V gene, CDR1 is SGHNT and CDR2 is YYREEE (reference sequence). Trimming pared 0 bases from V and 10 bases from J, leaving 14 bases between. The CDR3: CASSLAGTFGSPLHF. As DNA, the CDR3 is TGTGCCAGCAGCTTGGCCGGGACATTTGGCTCACCCCTCCACTTT. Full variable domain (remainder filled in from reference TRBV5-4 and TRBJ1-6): ETGVTQSPTHLIKTRGQQVTLRCSSQSGHNTVSWYQQALGQGPQFIFQYYREEENGRGNFPPRFSGLQFPNYSSELNVNALELDDSALYLCASSLAGTFGSPLHFGNGTRLTVT.

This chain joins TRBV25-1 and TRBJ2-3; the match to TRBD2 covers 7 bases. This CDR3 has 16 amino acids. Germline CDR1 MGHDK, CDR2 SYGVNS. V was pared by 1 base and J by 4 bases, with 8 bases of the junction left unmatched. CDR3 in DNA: TGTGCCAGCAGTGAATCGGGCGGGAGAATCTCAGATACGCAGTATTTT. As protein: CASSESGGRISDTQYF.

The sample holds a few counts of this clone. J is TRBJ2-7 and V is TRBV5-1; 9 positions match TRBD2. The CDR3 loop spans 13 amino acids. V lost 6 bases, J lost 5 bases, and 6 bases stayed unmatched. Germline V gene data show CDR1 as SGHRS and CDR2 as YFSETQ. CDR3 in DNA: TGCGCCAGCAAGGTAGCGGGAGCCCACGAGCAGTACTTC. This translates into CASKVAGAHEQYF.

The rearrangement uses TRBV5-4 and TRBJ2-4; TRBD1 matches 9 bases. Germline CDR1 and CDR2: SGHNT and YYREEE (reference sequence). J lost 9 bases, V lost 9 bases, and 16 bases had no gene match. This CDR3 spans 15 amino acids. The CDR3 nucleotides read TGTGCCACCCAAACAACAGGGGGCCTTAGCACCATTCAGTACTTC. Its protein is CATQTTGGLSTIQYF.

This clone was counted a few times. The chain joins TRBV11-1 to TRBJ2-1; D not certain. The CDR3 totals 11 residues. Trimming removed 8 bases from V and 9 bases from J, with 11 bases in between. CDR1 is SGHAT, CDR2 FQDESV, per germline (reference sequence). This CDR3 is CASSSAGEQFF. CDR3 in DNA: TGTGCCAGCTCCAGCGCTGGTGAGCAGTTCTTC.

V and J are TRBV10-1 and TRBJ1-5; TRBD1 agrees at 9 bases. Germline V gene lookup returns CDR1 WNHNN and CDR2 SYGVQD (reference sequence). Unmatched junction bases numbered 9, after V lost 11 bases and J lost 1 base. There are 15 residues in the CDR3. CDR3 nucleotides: TGCGCCGACACCGACAGGGGGTTAAGCAATCAGCCCCAGCATTTT. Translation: CADTDRGLSNQPQHF.

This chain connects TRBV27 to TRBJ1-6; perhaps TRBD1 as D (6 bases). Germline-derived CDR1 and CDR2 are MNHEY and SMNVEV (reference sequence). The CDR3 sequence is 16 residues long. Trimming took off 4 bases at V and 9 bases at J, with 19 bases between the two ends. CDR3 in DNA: TGTGCCAGCAGTTCTCTCCAGGACAGTCTGACTTCACCCCTCCACTTT. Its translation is CASSSLQDSLTSPLHF.

The CDR3 is CASSDRPRGADTQYF. DNA for the CDR3: TGTGCCAGCAGCGACCGACCCCGCGGCGCAGATACGCAGTATTTT. V and J are TRBV7-2 and TRBJ2-3; no definite D call. There are 15 residues in the CDR3. Germline lookup yields CDR1 SGHTA and CDR2 FQGNSA. Trimming stripped 5 bases from V and 4 bases from J, with 16 bases between. The full variable domain, its missing parts supplied by reference TRBV7-2 and TRBJ2-3, is GAGVSQSPSNKVTEKGKDVELRCDPISGHTALYWYRQSLGQGLEFLIYFQGNSAPDKSGLPSDRFSAERTGGSVSTLTIQRTQQEDSAVYLCASSDRPRGADTQYFGPGTRLTVL.